This T cell receptor (beta chain) was documented in a study of blood T cells in healthy people across ages. This CDR3 is 12 amino acids long. The V gene lost 5 bases and the J gene lost 10 bases, with 12 bases spanning the gap. Germline CDR1 is SGHTA and CDR2 is FQGNSA. Primed by a sample-barcoded 5' primer and a J-beta primer mix, a second PCR proceeded for roughly 7 to 12 cycles. TCRdb re-called the 5' RACE reads through MiXCR, storing one row per CDR3 protein. The sample yields around 1.5 million distinct CDR3 sequences, roughly 45% seen once. The sample taken for sequencing was blood. This TCR derives from a young woman in good health. The chain carries TRBV7-2 and TRBJ2-1, with D possibly matching TRBD1 (6 bases). The CDR3: CASSGWGLEQFF. The CDR3 bases are TGTGCCAGCAGCGGCTGGGGGCTGGAGCAGTTCTTC.